This is a list of T cell receptor beta chains from one sample in a study of beta chain features in type 1 diabetes. TCRdb's copy holds only in-frame clones and misses some; the assay was immunoSEQ multiplex PCR. The sample records over 300,000 clones, 7% to 10% being singletons. Sample: central memory CD4+ T cells from blood. The receptor set was obtained from a young man with type 1 diabetes. Each CDR3 is given with its conserved first and last residue. The D gene is left open where the match is weak. Clone size is stated in some rows and not others, as once, few, many or a class when expanded.

TRBJ1-6 TRBV2 15 NA NA TGTGCCAGCAGTGAAGCTAGGAGGGGAAATTCACCCCTCCACTTT CASSEARRGNSPLHF
TRBJ2-3 TRBV5-1 16 TRBD1 NA TGCGCCAGCAGCTTGGGTTCGACAGGGGGTATGGATACGCAGTATTTT CASSLGSTGGMDTQYF
TRBJ1-1 TRBV7-7 13 NA NA TGTGCTAGCAGCTCGTCCCGAGACACTGAAGCTTTCTTT CASSSSRDTEAFF
TRBJ1-1 TRBV4-3 13 TRBD1 many TGCGCCAGCAGCCAAGGGGATCAGGGGGCGGCTTTCTTT CASSQGDQGAAFF
TRBJ1-1 TRBV27 16 NA NA TGTGCCAGCAGTTTAAGGCCGGGTCGGGCGAACACTGAAGCTTTCTTT CASSLRPGRANTEAFF
TRBJ1-5 TRBV6-6 13 NA NA TGTGCCAGCAGTCAATATAGCAATCAGCCCCAGCATTTT CASSQYSNQPQHF
TRBJ2-1 TRBV7-8 15 TRBD2 NA TGTGCCAGCAGCTTAGCGGGACTAGCGGCGAATGAGCAGTTCTTC CASSLAGLAANEQFF
TRBJ2-7 TRBV28 15 TRBD1 few TGTGCCAGCAGGACGACCCTGACAGGGGGCGGAGAGCAGTACTTC CASRTTLTGGGEQYF
TRBJ2-2 TRBV15 19 TRBD2 few TGTGCCACCAGCAGAGGCTTAAATCCGGGACTAGCGATTCCCGGGGAGCTGTTTTTT CATSRGLNPGLAIPGELFF
TRBJ2-4 TRBV6-5 13 NA few TGTGCCAGCAGTTCCGGTGGGAAAAACATTCAGTACTTC CASSSGGKNIQYF
TRBJ2-3 TRBV7-2 14 TRBD2 few TGTGCCAGCAGCACGAGCGGGGGGTTAAATACGCAGTATTTT CASSTSGGLNTQYF
TRBJ2-7 TRBV21-1 15 NA NA TGTGCCAGCAGCAAAGTTGGCAGGGCCATGGGAGAGCAGTACTTC CASSKVGRAMGEQYF
TRBJ2-5 TRBV15 16 TRBD2 few TGTGCCACCAGTTCAGGACTAGCGGGGGGCCAAGAGACCCAGTACTTC CATSSGLAGGQETQYF
TRBJ1-1 TRBV7-9 17 NA few TGTGCCAGCAGCCTCGACCGGGACTCCGGGTGGAACACTGAAGCTTTCTTT CASSLDRDSGWNTEAFF
TRBJ2-7 TRBV7-2 15 TRBD1 many TGTGCCAGCAGCTTAAGGACAGGGGGATGGTACGAGCAGTACTTC CASSLRTGGWYEQYF
TRBJ2-3 TRBV15 16 NA NA TGTGCCACCAGCAGAGATCAGGGAAGGAGCACAGATACGCAGTATTTT CATSRDQGRSTDTQYF
TRBJ1-2 TRBV5-6 12 NA few TGTGCCAGCAGCTTTACCGGGGAAGGCTACACCTTC CASSFTGEGYTF
TRBJ2-5 TRBV28 15 NA many TGTGCCAGCAGTTCCCGGGGGGCTGATCAAGAGACCCAGTACTTC CASSSRGADQETQYF
TRBJ2-6 TRBV7-2 16 NA few TGTGCCAGCAGCTTAAGCCGACAGTTTGGGGCCAACGTCCTGACTTTC CASSLSRQFGANVLTF
TRBJ2-7 TRBV6-5 14 TRBD1 NA TGTGCCAGCAGGGGGACAGGGTCGCTTCACGAGCAGTACTTC CASRGTGSLHEQYF
TRBJ1-1 TRBV29-1 10 NA NA TGCAGCGTAGGACACCTTGAAGCTTTCTTT CSVGHLEAFF
TRBJ2-3 TRBV18 16 TRBD1 NA TGTGCCAGCTCACGAATGGACAGGGGGGCGACAGATACGCAGTATTTT CASSRMDRGATDTQYF
TRBJ2-4 TRBV2 16 TRBD2 many TGTGCCAGCAGCGACCTCGGGCTAGCGGGGGGTAACATTCAGTACTTC CASSDLGLAGGNIQYF
TRBJ1-4 TRBV30 16 TRBD1 NA TGTGCCTGGAATCCGGGACAGGGGACAACTAATGAAAAACTGTTTTTT CAWNPGQGTTNEKLFF
TRBJ2-3 TRBV7-2 17 NA few TGTGCCAGCAGCTTAGTATTCGCGGGGCGCGGCACAGATACGCAGTATTTT CASSLVFAGRGTDTQYF
TRBJ1-5 TRBV28 18 NA NA TGTGCCAGCAGAAACAACGTCGGAGGAAGATGGGGCAATCAGCCCCAGCATTTT CASRNNVGGRWGNQPQHF
TRBJ2-2 TRBV18 13 NA NA TGTGCCAGCTCACCACCCAACACCGGGGAGCTGTTTTTT CASSPPNTGELFF
TRBJ2-5 TRBV6-5 12 NA NA TGTGCCATCAGTGAGGAATCGAGGACCCAGTACTTC CAISEESRTQYF
TRBJ1-5 TRBV2 14 NA few TGTGCCAGCAGTGAATGGGGGGGCTATCAGCCCCAGCATTTT CASSEWGGYQPQHF
TRBJ2-3 TRBV2 14 TRBD2 few TGTGCCAGCGCGGGGACTAGCATTACAGATACGCAGTATTTT CASAGTSITDTQYF
TRBJ1-2 TRBV5-1 14 TRBD1 few TGCGCCAGCACCCACTCGGGACAGGGAAGTGGCTACACCTTC CASTHSGQGSGYTF
TRBJ1-6 TRBV28 17 NA NA TGTGCCAGCAGTTTAGTGCTGTCCGATTCGGGTAATTCACCCCTCCACTTT CASSLVLSDSGNSPLHF